This T cell receptor (beta chain) was identified during a study of PD-L1 blockade in urothelial cancer. Study overall: At some point between 2013 and 2014 therapy began: atezolizumab 1,200 mg intravenously every 3 weeks. Blood underwent analysis 3 weeks (second dose) and 6 weeks after treatment began.

Worth noting for this clone: The antigen remains undetermined.

Every PCR received spiked-in synthetic TCR analog templates. Clones were read by immunoSEQ multiplex PCR, and TCRdb kept only the in-frame ones, dropping some. Of approximately 83,000 clones in the sample, approximately 87% are singletons; the top ten hold about 8.4%. CDR3 length: 17 amino acids. The V segment lost 1 base and the J segment 0 bases; nucleotides outside the gene matches: 6. Germline values: CDR1 SGHAT, CDR2 FQNNGV. General study points: A pretreatment blood TCR clonality that fell below the median predicted better progression-free and overall survival.

Specified time point: peripheral blood 6 weeks after treatment start. The V and J genes are TRBV11-2 and TRBJ1-1; TRBD1 aligns across 9 bases. Source: PBMCs, taken around atezolizumab (anti-PD-L1) treatment. This clonotype originated in a man in his 70s with urothelial cancer. CDR3 DNA: TGTGCCAGCAGCTTAGTAGGGACAGGGCGGATGAACACTGAAGCTTTCTTT. Protein product: CASSLVGTGRMNTEAFF.